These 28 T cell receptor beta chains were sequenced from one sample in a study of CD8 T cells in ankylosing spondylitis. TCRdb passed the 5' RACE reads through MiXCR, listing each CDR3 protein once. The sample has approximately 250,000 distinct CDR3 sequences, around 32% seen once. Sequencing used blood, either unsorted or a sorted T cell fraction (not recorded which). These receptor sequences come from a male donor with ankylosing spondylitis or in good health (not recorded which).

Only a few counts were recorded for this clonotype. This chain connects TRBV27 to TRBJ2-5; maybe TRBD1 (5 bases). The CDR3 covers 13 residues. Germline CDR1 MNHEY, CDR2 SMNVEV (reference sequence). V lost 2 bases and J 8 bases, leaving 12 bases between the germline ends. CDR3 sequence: CASSLRGQGTQYF. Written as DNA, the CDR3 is TGTGCCAGCAGTTTAAGGGGCCAAGGTACCCAGTACTTC.

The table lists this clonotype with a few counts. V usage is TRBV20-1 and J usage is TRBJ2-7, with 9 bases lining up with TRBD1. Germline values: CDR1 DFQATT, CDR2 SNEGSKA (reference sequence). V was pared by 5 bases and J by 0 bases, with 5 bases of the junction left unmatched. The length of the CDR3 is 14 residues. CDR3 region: CSAGDREFSYEQYF. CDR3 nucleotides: TGCAGTGCTGGGGACAGGGAGTTCTCCTACGAGCAGTACTTC.

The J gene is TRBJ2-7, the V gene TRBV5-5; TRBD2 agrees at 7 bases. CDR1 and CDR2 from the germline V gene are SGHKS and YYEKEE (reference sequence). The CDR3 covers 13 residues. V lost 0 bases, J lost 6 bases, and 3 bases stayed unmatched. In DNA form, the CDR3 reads TGTGCCAGCAGCTTGGCCGGGGGGAGCGAGCAGTACTTC. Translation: CASSLAGGSEQYF.

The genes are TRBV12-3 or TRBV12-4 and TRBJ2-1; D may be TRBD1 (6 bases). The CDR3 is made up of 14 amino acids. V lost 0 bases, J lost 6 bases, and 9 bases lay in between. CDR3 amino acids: CASSLAIGGNEQFF. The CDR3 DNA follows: TGTGCCAGCAGTTTAGCGATAGGGGGCAATGAGCAGTTCTTC.

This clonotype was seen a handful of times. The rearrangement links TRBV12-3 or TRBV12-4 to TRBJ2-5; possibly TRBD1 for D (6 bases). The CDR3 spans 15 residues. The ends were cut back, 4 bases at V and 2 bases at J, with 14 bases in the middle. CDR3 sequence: CASSSPRGQQETQYF. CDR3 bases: TGTGCCAGCAGTTCCCCCAGGGGACAACAAGAGACCCAGTACTTC.

The chain's CDR3 is CASNLGDRGGIQYF. The CDR3 coding sequence is TGTGCCAGCAACCTAGGGGACAGGGGAGGCATTCAGTACTTC. The V and J genes are TRBV9 and TRBJ2-4, with 10 bases identical to TRBD1. The CDR3 consists of 14 residues. V lost 6 bases and J lost 9; bases outside the gene matches: 9. Germline V gene lookup returns CDR1 SGDLS and CDR2 YYNGEE.

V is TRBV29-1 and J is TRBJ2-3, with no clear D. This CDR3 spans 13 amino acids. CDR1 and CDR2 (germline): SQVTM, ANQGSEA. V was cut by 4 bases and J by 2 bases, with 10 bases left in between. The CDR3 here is CSVGTRVTDTQYF. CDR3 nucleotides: TGCAGCGTTGGGACCCGGGTCACAGATACGCAGTATTTT.

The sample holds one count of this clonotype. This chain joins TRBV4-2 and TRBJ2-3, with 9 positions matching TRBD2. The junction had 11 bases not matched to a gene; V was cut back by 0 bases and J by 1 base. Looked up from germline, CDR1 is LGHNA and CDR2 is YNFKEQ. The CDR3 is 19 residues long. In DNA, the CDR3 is TGTGCCAGCAGCCAAGATCCAGCGGGGGGTCCACTTGGCACAGATACGCAGTATTTT. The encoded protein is CASSQDPAGGPLGTDTQYF.

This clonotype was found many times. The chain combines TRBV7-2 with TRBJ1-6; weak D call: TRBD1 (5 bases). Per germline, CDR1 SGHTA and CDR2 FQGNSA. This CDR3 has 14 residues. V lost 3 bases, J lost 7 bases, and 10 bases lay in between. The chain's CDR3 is CASSFRDSNSPLHF. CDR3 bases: TGTGCCAGCAGCTTCCGGGACTCAAATTCACCCCTCCACTTT.

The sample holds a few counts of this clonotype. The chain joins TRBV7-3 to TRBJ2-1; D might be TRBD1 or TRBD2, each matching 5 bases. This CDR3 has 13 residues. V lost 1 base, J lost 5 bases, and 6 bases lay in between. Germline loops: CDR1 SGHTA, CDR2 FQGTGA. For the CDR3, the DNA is TGTGCCAGCAGCTTAATGGGGGACAATGAGCAGTTCTTC. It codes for CASSLMGDNEQFF.

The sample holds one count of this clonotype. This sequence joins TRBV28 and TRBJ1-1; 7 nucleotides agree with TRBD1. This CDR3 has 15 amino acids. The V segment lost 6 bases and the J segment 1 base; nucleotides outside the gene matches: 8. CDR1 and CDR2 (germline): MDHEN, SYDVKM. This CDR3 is CASRPPDRENTEAFF. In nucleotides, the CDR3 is TGTGCCAGCAGACCCCCCGACAGGGAGAACACTGAAGCTTTCTTT.

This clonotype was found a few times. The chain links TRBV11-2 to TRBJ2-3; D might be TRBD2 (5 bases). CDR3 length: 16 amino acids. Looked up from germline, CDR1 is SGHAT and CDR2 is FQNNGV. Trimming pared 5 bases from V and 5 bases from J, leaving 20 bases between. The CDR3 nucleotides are TGTGCCAGCAGCGACCGGGATAGAGGTTCCGAAGATACGCAGTATTTT. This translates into CASSDRDRGSEDTQYF.

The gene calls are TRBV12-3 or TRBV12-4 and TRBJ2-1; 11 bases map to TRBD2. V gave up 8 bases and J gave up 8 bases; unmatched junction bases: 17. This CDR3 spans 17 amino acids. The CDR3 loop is CASVIGGLAGGIDEQFF. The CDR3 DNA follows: TGTGCCAGCGTGATAGGCGGCCTAGCGGGGGGTATCGATGAGCAGTTCTTC.

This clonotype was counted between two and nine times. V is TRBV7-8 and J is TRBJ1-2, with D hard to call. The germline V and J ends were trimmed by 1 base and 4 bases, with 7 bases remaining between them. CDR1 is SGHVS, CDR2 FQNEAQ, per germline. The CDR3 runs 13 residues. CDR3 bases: TGTGCCAGCAGCTTAGAGGGTTTCTATGGCTACACCTTC. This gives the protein CASSLEGFYGYTF.

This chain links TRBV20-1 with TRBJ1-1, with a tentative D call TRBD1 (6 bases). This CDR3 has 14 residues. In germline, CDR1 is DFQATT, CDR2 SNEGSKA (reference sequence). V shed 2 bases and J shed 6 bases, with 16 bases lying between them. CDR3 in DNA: TGCAGTGCTAGACCGGACAGTCAGATCGCTGAAGCTTTCTTT. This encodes CSARPDSQIAEAFF.

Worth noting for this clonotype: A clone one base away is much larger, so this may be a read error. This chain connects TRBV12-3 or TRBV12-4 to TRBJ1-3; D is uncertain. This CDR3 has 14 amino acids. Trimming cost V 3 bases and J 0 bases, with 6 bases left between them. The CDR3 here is CASSFMGSGNTIYF. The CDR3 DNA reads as TGTGCCAGCAGTTTTATGGGCTCTGGAAACACCATATATTTT.

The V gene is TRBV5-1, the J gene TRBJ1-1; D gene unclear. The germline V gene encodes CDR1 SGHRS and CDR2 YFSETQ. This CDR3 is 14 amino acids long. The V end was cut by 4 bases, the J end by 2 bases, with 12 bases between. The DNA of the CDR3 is TGCGCCAGCAGCACCCTACAGCAAAACACTGAAGCTTTCTTT. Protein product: CASSTLQQNTEAFF.

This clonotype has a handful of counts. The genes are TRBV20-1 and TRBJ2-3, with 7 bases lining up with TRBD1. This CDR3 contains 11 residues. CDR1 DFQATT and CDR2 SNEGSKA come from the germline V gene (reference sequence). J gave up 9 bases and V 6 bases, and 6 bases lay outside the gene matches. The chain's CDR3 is CSADRQGTQYF. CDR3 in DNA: TGCAGTGCCGACCGACAGGGAACGCAGTATTTT.

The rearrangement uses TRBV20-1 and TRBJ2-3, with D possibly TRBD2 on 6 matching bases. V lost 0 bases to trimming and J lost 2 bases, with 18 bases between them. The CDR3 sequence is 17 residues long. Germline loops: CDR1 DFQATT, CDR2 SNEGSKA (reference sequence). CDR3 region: CSARDLGGTAYTDTQYF. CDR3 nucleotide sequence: TGCAGTGCTAGAGACCTTGGGGGGACGGCTTACACAGATACGCAGTATTTT.

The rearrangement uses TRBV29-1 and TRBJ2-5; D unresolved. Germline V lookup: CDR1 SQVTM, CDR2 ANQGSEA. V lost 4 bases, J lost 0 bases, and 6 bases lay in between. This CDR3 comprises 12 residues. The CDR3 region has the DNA TGCAGCGTTGGTGGGGACCAAGAGACCCAGTACTTC. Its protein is CSVGGDQETQYF.

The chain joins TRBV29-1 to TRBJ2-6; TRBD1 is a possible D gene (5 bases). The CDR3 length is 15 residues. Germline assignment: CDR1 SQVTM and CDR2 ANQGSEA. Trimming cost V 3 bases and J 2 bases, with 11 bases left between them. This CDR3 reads CSVDQGSPGANVLTF. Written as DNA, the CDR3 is TGCAGCGTTGATCAGGGAAGTCCTGGGGCCAACGTCCTGACTTTC.

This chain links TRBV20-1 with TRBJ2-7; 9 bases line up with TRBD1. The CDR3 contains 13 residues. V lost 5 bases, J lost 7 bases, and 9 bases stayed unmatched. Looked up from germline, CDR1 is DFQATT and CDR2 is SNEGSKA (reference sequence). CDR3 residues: CSAPKQGAGEQYF. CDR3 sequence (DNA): TGCAGTGCTCCTAAACAGGGGGCCGGAGAGCAGTACTTC.

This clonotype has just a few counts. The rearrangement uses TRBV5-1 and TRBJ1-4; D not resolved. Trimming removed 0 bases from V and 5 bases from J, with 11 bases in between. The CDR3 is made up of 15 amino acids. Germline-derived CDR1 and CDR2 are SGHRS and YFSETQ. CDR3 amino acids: CASSLDGRYNEKLFF. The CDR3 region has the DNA TGCGCCAGCAGCTTGGATGGGCGATACAATGAAAAACTGTTTTTT.

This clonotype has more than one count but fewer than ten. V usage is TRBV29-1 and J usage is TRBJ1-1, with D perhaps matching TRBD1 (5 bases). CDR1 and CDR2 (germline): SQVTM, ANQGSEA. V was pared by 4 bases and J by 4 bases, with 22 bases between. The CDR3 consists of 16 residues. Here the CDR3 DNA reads TGCAGCGTTGGCGCCCGGGACGTCAATTCGGGCACTGAAGCTTTCTTT. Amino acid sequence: CSVGARDVNSGTEAFF.

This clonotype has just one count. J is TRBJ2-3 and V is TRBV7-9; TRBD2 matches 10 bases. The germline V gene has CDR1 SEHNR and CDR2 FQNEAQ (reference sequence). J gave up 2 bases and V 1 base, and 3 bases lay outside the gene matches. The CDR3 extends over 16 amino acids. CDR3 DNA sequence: TGTGCCAGCAGCTTAGTTGGACTAGCGGACACAGATACGCAGTATTTT. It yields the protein CASSLVGLADTDTQYF.

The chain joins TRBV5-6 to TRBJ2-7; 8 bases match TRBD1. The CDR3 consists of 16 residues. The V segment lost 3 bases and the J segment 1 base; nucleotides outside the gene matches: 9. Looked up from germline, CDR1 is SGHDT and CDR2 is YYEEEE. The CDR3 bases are TGTGCCAGCAGCTCTGGAGGGACAGGCCGATCCTACGAGCAGTACTTC. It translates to CASSSGGTGRSYEQYF.

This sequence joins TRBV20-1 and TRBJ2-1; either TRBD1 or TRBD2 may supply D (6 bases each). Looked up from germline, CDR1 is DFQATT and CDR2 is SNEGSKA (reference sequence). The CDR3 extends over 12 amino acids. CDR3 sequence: CTLVGGGNEQFF. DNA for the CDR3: TGCACGCTAGTCGGAGGGGGCAATGAGCAGTTCTTC.

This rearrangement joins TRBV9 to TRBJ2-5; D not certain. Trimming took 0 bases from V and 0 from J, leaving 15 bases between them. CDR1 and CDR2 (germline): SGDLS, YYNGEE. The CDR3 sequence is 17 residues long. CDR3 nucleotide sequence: TGTGCCAGCAGCGTAGGGAATGAAACATTATACCAAGAGACCCAGTACTTC. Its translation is CASSVGNETLYQETQYF.